The clone carrying this T cell receptor (beta chain) has at least ten counts. Its antigen remains unknown. Axillary draining lymph nodes of breast cancer patients supplied the node samples. The data derive from a study of breast tumors, draining lymph nodes, adjacent tissues. Findings and limits, study-wide: Compared with lymph nodes, tumors were less diverse; compared with nontumor tissue, more. Data only fit, rather than demonstrated, lymph node origin of most tumor T cells. Tumor and nontumor repertoires were significantly more similar in luminal-like than in basal-like breast cancer.

The germline V gene has CDR1 SGHRS and CDR2 YFSETQ. V was pared by 7 bases and J by 9 bases, with 14 bases between. CDR3 length equals 13 residues. TCRdb re-called the multiplex PCR reads with MiXCR, one entry per CDR3 protein. The sample includes around 140,000 distinct CDR3 sequences, under 25% of them seen just once. V and J are TRBV5-1 and TRBJ1-6; tentative D call: TRBD1 (6 bases). The clonotype was recovered from a female donor with breast cancer. Some clones in this sample may be carry-over from other donors' samples. Sequenced material: axillary lymph node tissue. DNA for the CDR3: TGCGCCAGCGGGTGGACAGTGCGTTCACCCCTCCACTTT. Amino acids: CASGWTVRSPLHF.